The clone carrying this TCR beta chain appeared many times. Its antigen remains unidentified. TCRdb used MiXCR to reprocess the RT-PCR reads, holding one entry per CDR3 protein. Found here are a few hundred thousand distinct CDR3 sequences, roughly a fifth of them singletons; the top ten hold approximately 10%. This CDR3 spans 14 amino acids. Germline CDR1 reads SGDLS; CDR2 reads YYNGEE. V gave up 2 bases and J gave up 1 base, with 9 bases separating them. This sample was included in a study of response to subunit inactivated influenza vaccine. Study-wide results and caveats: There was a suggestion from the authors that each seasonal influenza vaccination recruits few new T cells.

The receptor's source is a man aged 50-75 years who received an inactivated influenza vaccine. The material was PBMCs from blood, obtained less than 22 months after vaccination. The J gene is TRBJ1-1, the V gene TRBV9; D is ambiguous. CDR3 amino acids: CASSVDDPNTEAFF. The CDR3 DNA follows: TGTGCCAGCAGCGTGGATGACCCGAACACTGAAGCTTTCTTT.